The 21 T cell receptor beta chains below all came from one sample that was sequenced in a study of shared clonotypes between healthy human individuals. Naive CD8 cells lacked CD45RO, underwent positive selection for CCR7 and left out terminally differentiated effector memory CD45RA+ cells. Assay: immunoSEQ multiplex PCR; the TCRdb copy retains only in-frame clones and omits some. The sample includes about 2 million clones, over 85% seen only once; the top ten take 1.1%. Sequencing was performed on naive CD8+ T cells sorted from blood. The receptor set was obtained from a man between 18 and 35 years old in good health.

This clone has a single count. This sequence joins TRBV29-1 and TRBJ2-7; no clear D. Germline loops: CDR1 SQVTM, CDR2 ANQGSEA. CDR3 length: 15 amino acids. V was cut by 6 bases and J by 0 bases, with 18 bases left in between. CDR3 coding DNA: TGCAGCGTCAGAGGCGACCTCCAGAGCTCCTACGAGCAGTACTTC. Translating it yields CSVRGDLQSSYEQYF.

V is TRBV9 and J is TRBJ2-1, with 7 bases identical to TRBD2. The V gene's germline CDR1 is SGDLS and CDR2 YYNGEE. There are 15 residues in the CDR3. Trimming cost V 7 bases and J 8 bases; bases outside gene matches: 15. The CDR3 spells CASGEGGLPLDEQFF. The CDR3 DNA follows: TGTGCCAGCGGGGAGGGAGGACTACCTTTAGATGAGCAGTTCTTC. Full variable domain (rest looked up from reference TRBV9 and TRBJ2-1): DSGVTQTPKHLITATGQRVTLRCSPRSGDLSVYWYQQSLDQGLQFLIQYYNGEERAKGNILERFSAQQFPDLHSELNLSSLELGDSALYFCASGEGGLPLDEQFFGPGTRLTVL.

CDR3 loop: CASSSQTATNEKLFF. The CDR3 DNA reads TGTGCCAGCAGCTCCCAGACTGCAACTAATGAAAAACTGTTTTTT. V is TRBV9 and J is TRBJ1-4; D ambiguous. Germline CDR1 is SGDLS and CDR2 is YYNGEE. V was shortened by 4 bases and J by 0 bases, with 10 bases between the two germline ends. The CDR3 consists of 15 residues.

CDR3: CASSLEVTGTGEADTQYF. In nucleotides, the CDR3 is TGTGCCAGCAGCTTGGAAGTCACCGGGACAGGGGAGGCAGATACGCAGTATTTT. The genes are TRBV5-6 and TRBJ2-3; 10 bases map to TRBD1. The CDR3 contains 18 residues. Germline V gene lookup returns CDR1 SGHDT and CDR2 YYEEEE. After removal of 0 bases from V and 4 bases from J, the junction contained 11 bases not matched to a gene.

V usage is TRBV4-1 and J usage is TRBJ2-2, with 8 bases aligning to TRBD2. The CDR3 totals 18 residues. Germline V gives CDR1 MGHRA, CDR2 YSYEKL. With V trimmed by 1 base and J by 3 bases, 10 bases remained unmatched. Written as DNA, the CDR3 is TGCGCCAGCAGCCAAGTCCTGCGCACTAGCGGTTACACCGGGGAGCTGTTTTTT. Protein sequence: CASSQVLRTSGYTGELFF.

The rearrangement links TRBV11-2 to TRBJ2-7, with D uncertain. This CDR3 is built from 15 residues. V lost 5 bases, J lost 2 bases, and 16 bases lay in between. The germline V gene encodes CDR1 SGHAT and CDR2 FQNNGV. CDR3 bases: TGTGCCAGCAGCCCCGACCCAGCATCCACCTACGAGCAGTACTTC. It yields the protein CASSPDPASTYEQYF.

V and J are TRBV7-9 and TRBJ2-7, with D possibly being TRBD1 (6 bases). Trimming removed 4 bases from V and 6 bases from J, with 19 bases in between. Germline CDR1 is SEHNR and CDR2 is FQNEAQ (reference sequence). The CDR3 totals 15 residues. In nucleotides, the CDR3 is TGTGCCAGCAGCTCCACCGGGACACCTTTCGCCGAGCAGTACTTC. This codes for CASSSTGTPFAEQYF.

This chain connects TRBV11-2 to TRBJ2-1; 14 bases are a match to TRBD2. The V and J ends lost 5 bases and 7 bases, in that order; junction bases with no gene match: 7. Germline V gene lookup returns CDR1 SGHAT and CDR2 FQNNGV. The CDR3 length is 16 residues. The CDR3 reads CASSKGLAGVWNEQFF. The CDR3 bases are TGTGCCAGCAGCAAGGGACTAGCGGGAGTTTGGAATGAGCAGTTCTTC.

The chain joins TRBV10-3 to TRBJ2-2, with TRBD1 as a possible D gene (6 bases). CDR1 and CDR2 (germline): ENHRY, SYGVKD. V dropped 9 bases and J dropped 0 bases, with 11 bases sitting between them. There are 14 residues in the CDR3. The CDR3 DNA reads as TGTGCCATTCGACAGGCCTCGAACACCGGGGAGCTGTTTTTT. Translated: CAIRQASNTGELFF.

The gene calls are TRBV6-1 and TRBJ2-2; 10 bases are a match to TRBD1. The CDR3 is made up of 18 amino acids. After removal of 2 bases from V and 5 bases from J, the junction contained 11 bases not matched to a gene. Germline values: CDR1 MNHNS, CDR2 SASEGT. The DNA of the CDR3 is TGTGCCAGCAGTGAAAGGGCGACAGGGGGCATGAGAACCGGGGAGCTGTTTTTT. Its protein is CASSERATGGMRTGELFF.

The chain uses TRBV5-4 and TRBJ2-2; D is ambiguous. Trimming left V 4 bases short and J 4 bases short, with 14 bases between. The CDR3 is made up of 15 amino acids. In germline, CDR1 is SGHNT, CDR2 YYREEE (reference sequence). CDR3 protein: CASSPSGRLTGELFF. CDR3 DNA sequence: TGTGCCAGCAGCCCCTCAGGCAGGCTCACCGGGGAGCTGTTTTTT. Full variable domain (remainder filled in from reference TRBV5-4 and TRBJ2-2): ETGVTQSPTHLIKTRGQQVTLRCSSQSGHNTVSWYQQALGQGPQFIFQYYREEENGRGNFPPRFSGLQFPNYSSELNVNALELDDSALYLCASSPSGRLTGELFFGEGSRLTVL.

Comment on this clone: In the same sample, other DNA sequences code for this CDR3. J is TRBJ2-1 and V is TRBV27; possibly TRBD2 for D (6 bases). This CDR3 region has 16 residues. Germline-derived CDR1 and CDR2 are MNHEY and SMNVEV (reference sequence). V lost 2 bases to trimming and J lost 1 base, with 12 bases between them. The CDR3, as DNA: TGTGCCAGCAGTTTAGGTCCGGGAGCTTCCTACAATGAGCAGTTCTTC. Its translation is CASSLGPGASYNEQFF.

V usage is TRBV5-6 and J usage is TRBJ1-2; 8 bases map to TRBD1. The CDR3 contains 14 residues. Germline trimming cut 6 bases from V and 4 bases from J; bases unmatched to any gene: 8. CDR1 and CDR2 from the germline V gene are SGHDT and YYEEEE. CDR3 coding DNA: TGTGCCAGCAACCCGGGACAGGAGACCTATGGCTACACCTTC. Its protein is CASNPGQETYGYTF. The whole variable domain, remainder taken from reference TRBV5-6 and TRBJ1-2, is DAGVTQSPTHLIKTRGQQVTLRCSPKSGHDTVSWYQQALGQGPQFIFQYYEEEERQRGNFPDRFSGHQFPNYSSELNVNALLLGDSALYLCASNPGQETYGYTFGSGTRLTVV.

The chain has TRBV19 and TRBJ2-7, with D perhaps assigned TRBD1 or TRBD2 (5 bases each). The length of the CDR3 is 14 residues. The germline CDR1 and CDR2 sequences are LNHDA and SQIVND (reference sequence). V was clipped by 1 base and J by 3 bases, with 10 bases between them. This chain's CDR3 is CASSIATGLYEQYF. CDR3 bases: TGTGCCAGTAGTATAGCGACGGGGCTCTACGAGCAGTACTTC.

In nucleotides, the CDR3 is TGTGCCAGCACCGGGACAGGGCTGATGGGCACAGATACGCAGTATTTT. Its translation: CASTGTGLMGTDTQYF. V usage is TRBV5-6 and J usage is TRBJ2-3; TRBD1 matches at 9 bases. V was pared by 6 bases and J by 1 base, with 9 bases of the junction left unmatched. The V gene's germline CDR1 is SGHDT and CDR2 YYEEEE. The CDR3 loop spans 16 amino acids.

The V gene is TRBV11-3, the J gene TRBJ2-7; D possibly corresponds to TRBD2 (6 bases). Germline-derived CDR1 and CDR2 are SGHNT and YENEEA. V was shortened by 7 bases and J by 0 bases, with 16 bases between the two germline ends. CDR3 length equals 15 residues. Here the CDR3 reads CASTPSRGGSYEQYF. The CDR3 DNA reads TGTGCCAGCACCCCTTCGCGGGGTGGCTCCTACGAGCAGTACTTC.

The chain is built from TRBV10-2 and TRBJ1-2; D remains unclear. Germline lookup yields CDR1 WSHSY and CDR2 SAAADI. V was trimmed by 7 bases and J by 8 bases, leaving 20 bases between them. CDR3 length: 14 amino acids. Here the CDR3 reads CASTHGEVIGGYTF. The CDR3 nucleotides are TGCGCCAGCACTCACGGGGAGGTGATTGGCGGCTACACCTTC.

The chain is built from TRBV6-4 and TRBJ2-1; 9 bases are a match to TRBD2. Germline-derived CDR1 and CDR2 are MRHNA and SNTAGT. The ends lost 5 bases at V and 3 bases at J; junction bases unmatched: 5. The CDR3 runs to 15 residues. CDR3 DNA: TGTGCCAGCAGTCTGACTAGCGGATTCTACAATGAGCAGTTCTTC. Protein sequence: CASSLTSGFYNEQFF.

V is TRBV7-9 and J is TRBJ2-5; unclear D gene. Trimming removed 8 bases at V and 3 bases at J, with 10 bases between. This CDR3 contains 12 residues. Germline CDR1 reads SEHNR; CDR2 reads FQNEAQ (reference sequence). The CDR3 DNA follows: TGTGCCAGCTTCCAGGACGAAGAGACCCAGTACTTC. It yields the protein CASFQDEETQYF.

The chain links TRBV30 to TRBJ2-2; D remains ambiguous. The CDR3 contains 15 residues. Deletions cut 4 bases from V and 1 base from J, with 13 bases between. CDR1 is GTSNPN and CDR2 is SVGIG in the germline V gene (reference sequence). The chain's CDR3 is CAWNSYLWNTGELFF. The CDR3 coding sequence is TGTGCCTGGAACAGTTACTTATGGAACACCGGGGAGCTGTTTTTT.

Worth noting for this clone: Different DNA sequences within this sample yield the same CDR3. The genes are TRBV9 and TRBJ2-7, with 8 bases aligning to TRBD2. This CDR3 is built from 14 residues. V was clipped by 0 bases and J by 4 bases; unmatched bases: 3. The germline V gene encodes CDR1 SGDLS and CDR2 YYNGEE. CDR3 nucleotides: TGTGCCAGCAGCGTAGGCGCGGGAGGTTACGAGCAGTACTTC. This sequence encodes CASSVGAGGYEQYF.